This TCR beta chain was captured in a study of blood T cells in healthy people across ages. Points from the study as a whole: The unknown donor CMV status may have confounded expanded clonotype changes.

With regard to this clonotype: Its matching antigen is unknown.

The germline V gene has CDR1 MNHEY and CDR2 SVGEGT. V was shortened by 2 bases and J by 2 bases, with 13 bases between the two germline ends. The CDR3 spans 15 residues. It was with a sample-barcoded 5' primer and a J-beta primer mix that a second PCR of roughly 7 to 12 cycles was run. Tagging of each cDNA molecule was performed by a template-switch adaptor with 12 random nucleotides. TCRdb processed the 5' RACE reads anew with MiXCR; each CDR3 protein has one entry. The data show hundreds of thousands of distinct CDR3 sequences, approximately 40% seen once. Each donor supplied ten milliliters of peripheral blood.

This chain joins TRBV6-2 or TRBV6-3 and TRBJ2-7; tentative D call: TRBD1 (6 bases). Sequencing was carried out using blood. This receptor was obtained from a man older than 75 in good health. Here the CDR3 DNA reads TGTGCCAGCAGTTACCTTCAACAGGGAGCCTACGAGCAGTACTTC. Translation gives CASSYLQQGAYEQYF.